This entry concerns a single T cell receptor (beta chain). Antigen: not known. CDR1 is SGHRS and CDR2 is YFSETQ in the germline V gene. This CDR3 comprises 15 residues. J lost 8 bases, V lost 3 bases, and 9 bases had no gene match. The data derive from a study of T cells after yellow fever vaccination. Study results and limitations: Any FACS-sorted repertoire could hold abundant clonotypes that contaminate it from the bulk population. Relatively few clonotypes were ones that appeared in both CD4 and CD8 compartments.

It was through 5'RACE template switching that TCR cDNA was made, with a universal primer site and UMIs added. Using its own MiXCR run on the 5' RACE reads, TCRdb lists one record per CDR3 protein. This table holds nearly 550,000 distinct CDR3 sequences, roughly 21% found once. The receptor's source is a man in his thirties or forties who received the YFV17D yellow fever vaccine. The V and J genes are TRBV5-1 and TRBJ2-1, with 9 positions matching TRBD1. This specimen consisted of PBMCs, obtained 15 days after the yellow fever booster vaccination. CDR3 loop: CASSWGTGFRDEQFF. In DNA, the CDR3 is TGCGCCAGCAGCTGGGGGACAGGGTTTAGGGATGAGCAGTTCTTC.